Below, 18 T cell receptor beta chains from the same sample are listed, as sequenced in a study of vaccination and CD4 T cells after COVID-19. Treatment here: roughly nine-day PBMC culture with coronavirus spike peptide pools or control peptides (ViraFEST assay). At the Johns Hopkins FTIC core, DNA taken from cultured CD4+ T cells was sequenced by way of the Oncomine TCR Beta short-read assay. TCRdb re-called the PCR reads with MiXCR, one entry per CDR3 protein. The sample carries some 14,000 distinct CDR3 sequences, roughly 74% recorded once. Which antigens these TCRs recognize remains unknown. The sample comprised CD4+ T cells from blood, cultured in vitro. All receptors come from a human donor who had recovered from COVID-19.

Only one count was recorded for this clonotype. The gene calls are TRBV7-3 and TRBJ2-1, with 13 bases identical to TRBD2. The V segment lost 6 bases and the J segment 2 bases; nucleotides outside the gene matches: 19. Germline V lookup: CDR1 SGHTA, CDR2 FQGTGA. CDR3 size: 21 residues. CDR3 residues: CASSRGLGTSGIRGTYNEQFF. Here the CDR3 DNA reads TGTGCCAGCAGTCGCGGGCTTGGGACTAGCGGGATTAGAGGGACCTACAATGAGCAGTTCTTC.

The chain recombines TRBV2 with TRBJ1-6, with D hard to call. V was pared by 4 bases and J by 13 bases, with 8 bases between. The CDR3 consists of 11 residues. The germline CDR1 and CDR2 sequences are SNHLY and FYNNEI. The CDR3, as DNA: TGTGCCAGCAGTGTGGCGAGGCCCCTCCACTTT. Translation: CASSVARPLHF.

The chain recombines TRBV20-1 with TRBJ1-5, with a weak D call TRBD1 (5 bases). Germline CDR1 and CDR2: DFQATT and SNEGSKA (reference sequence). The ends were cut back, 3 bases at V and 5 bases at J, with 11 bases in the middle. The CDR3 extends over 13 amino acids. CDR3: CSARRDGDQPQHF. DNA for the CDR3: TGCAGTGCTAGGCGGGACGGCGATCAGCCCCAGCATTTT.

This chain joins TRBV21-1 and TRBJ1-1; the D call TRBD1 from the table was never checked on the DNA. TRBV21-1 is recorded as a pseudogene. CDR3 size: 15 residues. The CDR3 region is CASSRYRGLNTEAFF. DNA for the CDR3: TGTGCCAGCAGCCGTTACCGGGGGTTGAACACTGAAGCTTTCTTT.

The chain is built from TRBV28 and TRBJ1-3; D not resolved. The CDR3 is made up of 15 amino acids. Germline V lookup: CDR1 MDHEN, CDR2 SYDVKM. The V gene lost 1 base and the J gene lost 1 base, with 8 bases spanning the gap. The CDR3 spells CASSLYGASGNTIYF. For the CDR3, the DNA is TGTGCCAGCAGTTTATACGGAGCATCTGGAAACACCATATATTTT.

The rearrangement uses TRBV7-2 and TRBJ2-5, with 8 bases that match TRBD1. Germline CDR1 is SGHTA and CDR2 is FQGNSA. The CDR3 totals 14 residues. J was trimmed by 4 bases and V by 1 base; bases with no gene match: 2. For the CDR3, the DNA is TGTGCCAGCAGCTTAGGACAGGGGATAGAGACCCAGTACTTC. Its protein product is CASSLGQGIETQYF.

V is TRBV19 and J is TRBJ1-5; TRBD1 matches 8 bases. With 2 bases clipped from V and 4 bases from J, the junction kept 4 bases outside the gene matches. The length of the CDR3 is 15 residues. The germline V gene encodes CDR1 LNHDA and CDR2 SQIVND (reference sequence). Written as DNA, the CDR3 is TGTGCCAGTAGTATACAGGGGGCCCCAAATCAGCCCCAGCATTTT. It specifies CASSIQGAPNQPQHF.

CDR3 protein: CASSLRDRPYGYTF. In DNA form, the CDR3 reads TGTGCCAGTAGCCTAAGGGACAGGCCCTATGGCTACACCTTC. The chain couples TRBV19 to TRBJ1-2; TRBD1 agrees at 8 bases. The J segment lost 4 bases and the V segment lost 6 bases, leaving 7 bases of the junction unmatched. The germline V gene encodes CDR1 LNHDA and CDR2 SQIVND (reference sequence). The CDR3 extends over 14 amino acids.

The genes are TRBV20-1 and TRBJ1-5, with a possible D match to TRBD1 (5 bases). Trimming removed 4 bases from V and 5 bases from J, with 15 bases in between. The CDR3 covers 14 residues. Germline CDR1 is DFQATT and CDR2 is SNEGSKA (reference sequence). CDR3 loop: CSAIRGTGDQPQHF. Here the CDR3 DNA reads TGCAGTGCTATTCGGGGGACCGGGGATCAGCCCCAGCATTTT.

The gene calls are TRBV2 and TRBJ1-2; D is perhaps TRBD1 (6 bases). The CDR3 runs to 15 residues. Trimming removed 4 bases from V and 8 bases from J, with 20 bases in between. Per germline, CDR1 SNHLY and CDR2 FYNNEI. The CDR3 is CASSAMGTGTNGYTF. The CDR3 DNA sequence: TGTGCCAGCAGTGCTATGGGTACAGGGACTAACGGCTACACCTTC.

V usage is TRBV20-1 and J usage is TRBJ1-1; unclear D gene. With 6 bases removed from V and 7 bases from J, the gap between germline ends came to 21 bases. Germline values: CDR1 DFQATT, CDR2 SNEGSKA (reference sequence). CDR3 size: 14 residues. The CDR3 sequence: CSAREQSIFREAFF. The CDR3 nucleotides are TGCAGTGCCCGGGAGCAGTCTATTTTCCGTGAAGCTTTCTTT.

The chain recombines TRBV20-1 with TRBJ1-2; D possibly corresponds to TRBD1 (6 bases). The germline gives CDR1 DFQATT, CDR2 SNEGSKA (reference sequence). With 7 bases removed from V and 6 bases from J, the gap between germline ends came to 21 bases. This CDR3 region has 14 residues. CDR3 nucleotides: TGCAGTGAACGGGGGGCAGGGGTTACCAATGGCTACACCTTC. Translation: CSERGAGVTNGYTF.

V is TRBV6-2 or TRBV6-3 and J is TRBJ2-7, with 7 bases fitting TRBD1. The CDR3 has 14 residues. With V trimmed by 2 bases and J by 6 bases, 7 bases remained unmatched. Per the germline V gene, CDR1 is MNHEY and CDR2 is SVGEGT. The CDR3 bases are TGTGCCAGCAGTTACCTCGTTAGACAGGGCGAGCAGTACTTC. It is translated as CASSYLVRQGEQYF.

This chain connects TRBV27 to TRBJ2-3; 10 positions agree with TRBD2. Germline values: CDR1 MNHEY, CDR2 SMNVEV (reference sequence). The V gene end was trimmed by 11 bases and the J gene end by 0 bases; junction bases not matched to a gene: 5. This CDR3 is built from 14 residues. The CDR3, as DNA: TGTGCCGCATCGACTAGCGGGAGCACAGATACGCAGTATTTT. It codes for CAASTSGSTDTQYF.

This clonotype was counted a few times. V and J are TRBV28 and TRBJ1-2; D is unresolved. Germline CDR1 and CDR2: MDHEN and SYDVKM. The CDR3 covers 11 residues. V lost 6 bases and J lost 5, with 7 bases in between. CDR3 protein: CASRPDYGYTF. The CDR3 DNA follows: TGTGCCAGCAGGCCGGATTATGGCTACACCTTC.

This clonotype was recorded only once. The V and J genes are TRBV6-5 and TRBJ1-1; 7 bases are a match to TRBD1. The ends lost 4 bases at V and 4 bases at J; junction bases unmatched: 6. The length of the CDR3 is 14 residues. CDR1 is MNHEY and CDR2 is SVGAGI in the germline V gene. CDR3 in DNA: TGTGCCAGCAGTTTCGTGGACAGGAGCACTGAAGCTTTCTTT. It encodes CASSFVDRSTEAFF.

The chain links TRBV6-5 to TRBJ2-2; D remains ambiguous. Germline V lookup: CDR1 MNHEY, CDR2 SVGAGI. This CDR3 spans 15 amino acids. Deletions cut 3 bases from V and 3 bases from J, with 11 bases between. CDR3 loop: CASSYSSPYTGELFF. DNA for the CDR3: TGTGCCAGCAGTTATTCTTCACCGTACACCGGGGAGCTGTTTTTT.

This chain connects TRBV3-1 to TRBJ1-1; D is uncertain. The CDR3 contains 11 residues. The V end was cut by 7 bases, the J end by 8 bases, with 11 bases between. CDR1 and CDR2 (germline): LGHDT, YNNKEL (reference sequence). The CDR3 coding sequence is TGTGCCAGCAACATCAAGACGGAAGCTTTCTTT. Translating it yields CASNIKTEAFF.